The present TCR beta chain was sequenced within a study of CD8+ T cells in alopecia areata. Study results and limitations: In patients, TCRs were shared less clearly than in mice, and HLA may possibly be involved. Scalp clonality and expanded CD8+ clones among the top 100 fell significantly with tofacitinib.

V was clipped by 2 bases and J by 7 bases, with 12 bases between them. Germline lookup yields CDR1 SGHKS and CDR2 YYEKEE (reference sequence). This CDR3 comprises 14 residues. As to this clone: Its specificity is not known.

Treatment noted: oral pan-JAK inhibitor, 5-10 mg twice daily. As the sequencing template, cDNA was produced by extracting RNA and reverse transcribing it. Repertoires were generated with immunoSEQ multiplex PCR, while TCRdb's copy carries only in-frame clones and drops some. The data show approximately 180,000 clones, roughly 66% seen once. The V and J genes are TRBV5-5 and TRBJ1-4; the D gene is possibly TRBD1 (5 bases). The sample was CD4+ T cells sorted from blood, taken at week 24, from a patient treated with tofacitinib. This receptor was identified in a human donor with alopecia areata. CDR3 bases: TGTGCCAGCAGCTTTAGGAGTGGGGGTGAAAAACTGTTTTTT. Its protein is CASSFRSGGEKLFF.